A single sample gave rise to the 20 T cell receptor beta chains below, sequenced in a study of T cell changes during pregnancy in multiple sclerosis. Sequenced by immunoSEQ multiplex PCR; TCRdb stores in-frame clones only, minus some. The table includes 28,000 or so clones, 75% to 95% detected once. Sequenced here: CD8+ T cells from peripheral blood mononuclear cells, sampled before pregnancy. All receptors come from a female donor with multiple sclerosis, enrolled in a pregnancy study.

The chain is built from TRBV10-3 and TRBJ2-7; 11 bases agree with TRBD2. This CDR3 comprises 17 residues. Germline CDR1 and CDR2: ENHRY and SYGVKD. The trim removed 10 bases at V and 3 bases at J, leaving 17 bases unmatched. The CDR3 DNA is TGTGCCACCCGGTTGGTAGCGGGAGGGCCTACTCTCTACGAGCAGTACTTC. Translated, it gives CATRLVAGGPTLYEQYF.

J is TRBJ2-3 and V is TRBV27; TRBD1 aligns across 7 bases. Germline-derived CDR1 and CDR2 are MNHEY and SMNVEV (reference sequence). V lost 8 bases and J lost 1; bases outside the gene matches: 6. This CDR3 is built from 14 residues. CDR3 residues: CASATGSGTDTQYF. The CDR3 bases are TGTGCCAGCGCGACAGGGAGTGGCACAGATACGCAGTATTTT.

V is TRBV7-6 and J is TRBJ2-3; 9 nucleotides agree with TRBD2. The junction had 1 base not matched to a gene; V was cut back by 3 bases and J by 0 bases. This CDR3 has 15 amino acids. Per the germline V gene, CDR1 is SGHVS and CDR2 is FNYEAQ. The CDR3 DNA reads TGTGCCAGCAGCTTCGGGACTAGCAGCACAGATACGCAGTATTTT. Its protein product is CASSFGTSSTDTQYF.

The rearrangement links TRBV15 to TRBJ2-5, with 10 bases that match TRBD1. The CDR3 has 15 residues. J was trimmed by 5 bases and V by 3 bases; bases with no gene match: 6. From germline, CDR1 is LNHNV and CDR2 YYDKDF (reference sequence). The CDR3 loop reads CATSSRTGGGETQYF. DNA of the CDR3: TGTGCCACCAGCAGCAGGACAGGGGGTGGGGAGACCCAGTACTTC. Full variable domain (outside the CDR3, taken from reference TRBV15 and TRBJ2-5): DAMVIQNPRYQVTQFGKPVTLSCSQTLNHNVMYWYQQKSSQAPKLLFHYYDKDFNNEADTPDNFQSRRPNTSFCFLDIRSPGLGDTAMYLCATSSRTGGGETQYFGPGTRLLVL.

The gene calls are TRBV13 and TRBJ2-7; D remains ambiguous. The length of the CDR3 is 12 residues. Between the trimmed V and J ends, which lost 4 bases and 0 bases, there was a span of 4 bases. Germline loops: CDR1 PRHDT, CDR2 FYEKMQ (reference sequence). The CDR3 here is CASSSSSYEQYF. The DNA for the CDR3 is TGTGCCAGCAGCTCGAGCTCCTACGAGCAGTACTTC.

This chain uses TRBV27 with TRBJ2-1; 8 nucleotides agree with TRBD2. Trimming removed 6 bases from V and 0 bases from J; junction bases left unmatched: 4. Germline CDR1 MNHEY, CDR2 SMNVEV (reference sequence). The length of the CDR3 is 15 residues. CDR3 DNA sequence: TGTGCCAGCAGAATAGCGGGGAGCTCCTACAATGAGCAGTTCTTC. Translation: CASRIAGSSYNEQFF.

The chain employs TRBV28 and TRBJ2-2, with 8 bases aligning to TRBD1. The J segment lost 4 bases and the V segment lost 3 bases, leaving 10 bases of the junction unmatched. Germline CDR1 is MDHEN and CDR2 is SYDVKM. CDR3 length: 17 amino acids. The CDR3 here is CASSFRFRQGTTGELFF. Written as DNA, the CDR3 is TGTGCCAGCAGTTTTCGGTTTAGACAGGGGACCACCGGGGAGCTGTTTTTT.

The rearrangement links TRBV27 to TRBJ2-7; D perhaps matches TRBD2 (6 bases). The germline V gene encodes CDR1 MNHEY and CDR2 SMNVEV (reference sequence). The V and J ends lost 7 bases and 4 bases respectively, with 20 bases between them. The CDR3 is 15 amino acids. The CDR3 coding sequence is TGTGCCAGCAAGAGTGAGGGAGGAGCTAGTTACGAGCAGTACTTC. This gives the protein CASKSEGGASYEQYF.

This sequence joins TRBV27 and TRBJ2-7, with D possibly matching TRBD2 (6 bases). V was shortened by 6 bases and J by 4 bases, with 22 bases between the two germline ends. Germline lookup yields CDR1 MNHEY and CDR2 SMNVEV (reference sequence). The CDR3 extends over 16 amino acids. CDR3 in amino acids: CASSSPGGRRGYEQYF. Here the CDR3 DNA reads TGTGCCAGCAGCTCCCCAGGTGGGAGGAGGGGTTACGAGCAGTACTTC.

This clone was found a few times. The same CDR3 also results from other DNA sequences found in this sample. This chain connects TRBV6-1 to TRBJ2-5, with TRBD1 matching over 10 bases. Germline-derived CDR1 and CDR2 are MNHNS and SASEGT. This CDR3 region has 16 residues. The J segment lost 4 bases and the V segment lost 0 bases, leaving 5 bases of the junction unmatched. CDR3 sequence: CASSEAAGQGGETQYF. The DNA of the CDR3 is TGTGCCAGCAGTGAAGCGGCAGGACAGGGGGGAGAGACCCAGTACTTC.

The rearrangement uses TRBV7-9 and TRBJ1-1, with D perhaps TRBD1 (5 bases). V was pared by 4 bases and J by 10 bases, with 22 bases between. This CDR3 has 15 amino acids. Per germline, CDR1 SEHNR and CDR2 FQNEAQ (reference sequence). The CDR3 DNA reads TGTGCCAGCAGCTCCCCAATGGCGAGGGCCGGGGGAGCTTTCTTT. Translating gives CASSSPMARAGGAFF.

The chain links TRBV10-3 to TRBJ2-3, with 9 bases identical to TRBD2. In germline, CDR1 is ENHRY, CDR2 SYGVKD. Germline trimming cut 7 bases from V and 2 bases from J; bases unmatched to any gene: 7. The CDR3 sequence is 15 residues long. The CDR3 DNA sequence: TGTGCCATCACCGACCTAGCGGGATCCACAGATACGCAGTATTTT. Its translation is CAITDLAGSTDTQYF.

This chain links TRBV5-5 with TRBJ1-4; possible D gene TRBD1, 5 bases. Per germline, CDR1 SGHKS and CDR2 YYEKEE (reference sequence). This CDR3 has 14 amino acids. V was trimmed by 4 bases and J by 7 bases, leaving 14 bases between them. The CDR3 region has the DNA TGTGCCAGCAGCCAGGGAGGTGGGGGTGAAAAACTGTTTTTT. Encoded protein: CASSQGGGGEKLFF.

J is TRBJ2-7 and V is TRBV6-1; 9 positions agree with TRBD2. Trimming at V came to 8 bases and at J to 3 bases, leaving 11 bases not matched to a gene. The CDR3 spans 15 residues. CDR1 is MNHNS, CDR2 SASEGT, per germline. The DNA for the CDR3 is TGTGCCAGCGCATTGGCTAGCGGGATTTACTACGAGCAGTACTTC. It specifies CASALASGIYYEQYF.

The chain carries TRBV4-3 and TRBJ2-3; possibly TRBD2 for D (6 bases). The V gene's germline CDR1 is LGHNA and CDR2 YSLEER. The germline V and J ends were trimmed by 0 bases and 3 bases, with 13 bases remaining between them. This CDR3 contains 16 residues. CDR3 nucleotides: TGCGCCAGCAGCCAAGATGGGTCCGGGAGAACAGATACGCAGTATTTT. This sequence encodes CASSQDGSGRTDTQYF.

The gene calls are TRBV4-1 and TRBJ1-2; unclear D gene. Germline values: CDR1 MGHRA, CDR2 YSYEKL. The CDR3 sequence is 13 residues long. Trimming cost V 2 bases and J 4 bases, with 8 bases left between them. CDR3 in amino acids: CASSQTSTYGYTF. DNA of the CDR3: TGCGCCAGCAGCCAAACATCCACCTATGGCTACACCTTC.

The chain uses TRBV5-4 and TRBJ2-5; TRBD2 matches at 10 bases. The V gene end was trimmed by 0 bases and the J gene end by 4 bases; junction bases not matched to a gene: 12. The CDR3 extends over 18 amino acids. Germline lookup yields CDR1 SGHNT and CDR2 YYREEE (reference sequence). CDR3 sequence reads: CASSLVASGSGVIETQYF. The CDR3 DNA follows: TGTGCCAGCAGCTTGGTGGCTAGCGGGAGTGGAGTAATAGAGACCCAGTACTTC.

This clone was seen just once. CDR3 protein: CASSPDTEITYEQYF. The CDR3 DNA reads TGTGCCAGCAGCCCTGACACCGAAATAACCTACGAGCAGTACTTC. This chain joins TRBV9 and TRBJ2-7; D is unresolved. V was trimmed by 4 bases and J by 2 bases, leaving 16 bases between them. CDR1 and CDR2 (germline): SGDLS, YYNGEE. The CDR3 extends over 15 amino acids. The whole variable domain, remainder taken from reference TRBV9 and TRBJ2-7, is DSGVTQTPKHLITATGQRVTLRCSPRSGDLSVYWYQQSLDQGLQFLIQYYNGEERAKGNILERFSAQQFPDLHSELNLSSLELGDSALYFCASSPDTEITYEQYFGPGTRLTVT.

This chain connects TRBV7-9 to TRBJ2-7; 10 nucleotides agree with TRBD2. The CDR3 has 13 amino acids. V lost 4 bases to trimming and J lost 5 bases; unmatched junction nucleotides: 2. Germline V lookup: CDR1 SEHNR, CDR2 FQNEAQ (reference sequence). The CDR3 coding sequence is TGTGCCAGCAGCTATACTAGCGGGGACGAGCAGTACTTC. This translates into CASSYTSGDEQYF.

The V and J genes are TRBV27 and TRBJ1-4, with 7 bases matching TRBD1. The junction had 21 bases not matched to a gene; V was cut back by 6 bases and J by 5 bases. Germline CDR1 reads MNHEY; CDR2 reads SMNVEV (reference sequence). The CDR3 spans 19 residues. The CDR3 here is CASRPRGMTHRRRNEKLFF. CDR3 coding DNA: TGTGCCAGCAGGCCCAGGGGGATGACCCACAGGAGACGGAATGAAAAACTGTTTTTT.